The 2 T cell receptor beta chains presented below share a single source sample, sequenced in a study of cytomegalovirus exposure and HLA in healthy donors (dated by TCRdb to 2016 to 2017). Receptor libraries were prepared by the immunoSEQ multiplex PCR assay. For the multiplex PCR, a mixture combining 60 forward primers for TCR Vbeta segments and 13 reverse primers for TCR Jbeta segments was used. Imported from immuneACCESS, the table was reduced by TCRdb to in-frame sequences with V and J called. These copies leave out some clones; in studies compared against another copy, an unresolved V gene accounts for under half, and the cause of the remainder is not known. This sample gives roughly 130,000 clones in total; approximately 80% of them show up just once. The ten most abundant clones make up about 2% of the sample. The sample comprised PBMCs. The receptors were sampled from a man aged 18 to 29 in good health and CMV-seronegative.

As for this clone: Additional DNA sequences in this sample encode the identical CDR3. The V gene is TRBV6-6, the J gene TRBJ1-4; no definite D call. V lost 8 bases to trimming and J lost 8 bases, with 12 bases between them. Germline V gene lookup returns CDR1 MNHNY and CDR2 SVGAGI (reference sequence). The CDR3 length is 12 residues. The CDR3 spells CASFFGEEKLFF. The CDR3 DNA follows: TGTGCCAGCTTTTTCGGTGAAGAAAAACTGTTTTTT.

The CDR3 coding sequence is TGTGCCAGCAGCGTAAATCCGGGACTAGCGGGCACCGGGGAGCTGTTTTTT. It yields the protein CASSVNPGLAGTGELFF. V gene TRBV9 combines with J gene TRBJ2-2; TRBD2 agrees at 12 bases. The CDR3 extends over 17 amino acids. V lost 1 base, J lost 4 bases, and 5 bases stayed unmatched. CDR1 is SGDLS and CDR2 is YYNGEE in the germline V gene.